Described below is a single T cell receptor beta chain sequence and its context. The germline V gene has CDR1 MGHDK and CDR2 SYGVNS. V dropped 6 bases and J dropped 3; count of bases not matched to a gene: 2. The CDR3 runs to 15 residues. Under the authors' procedure: Reference gene primer amplification gave estimated nucleated cell counts. The assay was immunoSEQ multiplex PCR, and TCRdb's table has in-frame clones only and misses some. That table supplies the V and J calls and clone size; D and trimming were determined from the DNA. The sample records some 150,000 clones, about 80% being singletons. The sample comes from a study of blood T cell repertoires in COVID-19. On the study more broadly: Sources were T cells, B-cell-depleted T cells, or PBMCs; the material itself was cDNA or gDNA.

The clonotype originates from a human donor in a cohort sampled during active COVID-19. The chain employs TRBV25-1 and TRBJ2-1; 13 bases line up with TRBD2. The sample consisted of peripheral blood. The CDR3, as DNA: TGTGCCAGCAGAGGACTAGCGGGGGTCTACAATGAGCAGTTCTTC. Amino acid sequence: CASRGLAGVYNEQFF.